This TCR beta chain originates from a study of tumor and adjacent non-tumor tissue in lung cancer. The library came from three nested PCR rounds adapted from ARM-PCR protocols. TCRdb itself ran the multiplex PCR reads through MiXCR, one entry per CDR3 protein. Of about 120,000 distinct CDR3 sequences in the sample, 84% were seen once. This clonotype appeared a single time. This sample's RNA came from whole unsorted tissue. Sequenced material: lung tumor tissue. The clonotype originates from a man between 70 and 80 years old with non-small cell lung cancer.

The CDR3 reads CSARGARTDTQYF. The CDR3 region has the DNA TGCAGTGCTCGGGGAGCACGCACAGATACGCAGTATTTT. The chain uses TRBV20-1 and TRBJ2-3; TRBD2 is a possible D gene (5 bases). V lost 5 bases and J 1 base, leaving 10 bases between the germline ends. CDR1 and CDR2 from the germline V gene are DFQATT and SNEGSKA (reference sequence). CDR3 length: 13 amino acids.